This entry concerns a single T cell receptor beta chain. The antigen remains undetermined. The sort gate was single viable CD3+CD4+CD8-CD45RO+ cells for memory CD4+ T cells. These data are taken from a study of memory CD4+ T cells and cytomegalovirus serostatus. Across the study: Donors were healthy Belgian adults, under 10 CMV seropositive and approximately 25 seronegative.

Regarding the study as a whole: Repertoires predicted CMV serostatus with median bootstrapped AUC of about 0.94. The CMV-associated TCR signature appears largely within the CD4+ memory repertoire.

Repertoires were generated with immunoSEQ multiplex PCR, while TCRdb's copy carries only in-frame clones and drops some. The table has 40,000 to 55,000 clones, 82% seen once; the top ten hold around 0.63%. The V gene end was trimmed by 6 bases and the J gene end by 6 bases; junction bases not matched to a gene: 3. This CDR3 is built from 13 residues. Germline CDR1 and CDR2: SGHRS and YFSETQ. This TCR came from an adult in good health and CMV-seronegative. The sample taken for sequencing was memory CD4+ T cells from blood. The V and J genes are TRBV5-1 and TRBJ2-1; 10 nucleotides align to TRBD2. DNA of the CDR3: TGCGCCAGCATGCTAGCGGGGGCCAATGAGCAGTTCTTC. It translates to CASMLAGANEQFF.